The clone carrying this TCR beta chain showed up just a few times. As yet, its antigen is unknown. The data originate from a study of radiation and T cells in renal cell carcinoma. The treatment is: treatment-naive control, cytoreductive nephrectomy. Control samples are tumors resected by cytoreductive nephrectomy without prior radiation. Trimming took 1 base from V and 6 from J, leaving 16 bases between them. This CDR3 has 15 residues. Germline CDR1 reads LGHNT; CDR2 reads FRNRAP. Study results and limitations: Compared with controls, irradiated tumors showed greater TCR clonality.

Profiled with immunoSEQ multiplex PCR; TCRdb holds only in-frame clones, not every one. Of around 15,000 clones listed, approximately 52% are singletons. The starting material was tumor tissue, obtained from a patient whose treatment was nephrectomy without radiotherapy. The receptor was isolated from a man in his fifties with renal cell carcinoma. The V and J genes are TRBV12-5 and TRBJ2-7; weak D call: TRBD1 (5 bases). DNA for the CDR3: TGTGCTAGTGGTTTGGGGCGGACACTTTTTGGCGAGCAGTACTTC. It yields the protein CASGLGRTLFGEQYF.